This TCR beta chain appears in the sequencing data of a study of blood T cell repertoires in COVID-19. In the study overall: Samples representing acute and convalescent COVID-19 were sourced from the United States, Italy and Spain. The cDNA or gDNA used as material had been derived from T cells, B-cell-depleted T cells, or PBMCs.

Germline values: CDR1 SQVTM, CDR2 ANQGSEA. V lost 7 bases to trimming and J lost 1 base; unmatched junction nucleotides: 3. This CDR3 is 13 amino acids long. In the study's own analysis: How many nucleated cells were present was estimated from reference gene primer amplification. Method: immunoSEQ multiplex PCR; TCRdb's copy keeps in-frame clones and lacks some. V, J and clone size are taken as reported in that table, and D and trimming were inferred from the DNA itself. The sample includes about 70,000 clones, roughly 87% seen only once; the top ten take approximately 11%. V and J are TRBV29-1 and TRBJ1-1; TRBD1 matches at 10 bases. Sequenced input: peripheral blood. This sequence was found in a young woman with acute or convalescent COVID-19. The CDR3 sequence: CSGRTGGNTEAFF. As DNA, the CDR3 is TGCAGCGGGAGGACAGGGGGGAACACTGAAGCTTTCTTT.